This T cell receptor (beta chain) was sequenced for a study of identical twins. Study outcomes and limitations: Modelling approaches yielded underestimates of out-of-frame TCR alpha sharing between monozygotic twins. Out-of-frame alpha sequences shared by twins showed excess low generation probability.

A few counts support this clonotype. What it recognizes is unknown. Unique molecular identifiers were present on the cDNA, and a universal primer site came from template switching. MiXCR, applied by TCRdb to the 5' RACE reads, yields one record per CDR3 protein. The sample includes 200,000 to 250,000 distinct CDR3 sequences, 12% of them seen just once. V was trimmed by 5 bases and J by 5 bases, leaving 15 bases between them. Germline-derived CDR1 and CDR2 are MNHEY and SMNVEV (reference sequence). The length of the CDR3 is 14 residues. This same sample was also taken into another study, of yellow fever vaccine responses in identical twins.

The V call is TRBV27, the J call TRBJ1-1; D call uncertain. Sequencing input: memory (CD45RO+) T cells sorted from blood. The receptor was isolated from a woman aged 18 to 35 in good health. The CDR3 sequence is CASSPRGLGTEAFF. In nucleotides, the CDR3 is TGTGCCAGCAGTCCTCGTGGCCTCGGTACTGAAGCTTTCTTT.